This T cell receptor (beta chain) was captured by sequencing in a study of T cell responses to AZD1222 COVID-19 vaccine. The study pooled second doses at about 4 or about 12 weeks. The V gene lost 1 base and the J gene lost 5 bases, with 12 bases spanning the gap. This CDR3 has 15 amino acids. Germline CDR1 KGHSH, CDR2 LQKENI. Whole-study results and caveats: No repertoire was sampled before or during the peak T cell response, only after it.

Regarding this clone: Its antigen is unidentified.

This table comes from immunoSEQ multiplex PCR, and its TCRdb copy is limited to in-frame clones, with some not included. Of roughly 140,000 clones in the sample, more than 75% were seen once. This chain uses TRBV18 with TRBJ1-5; the D gene is possibly TRBD1 (5 bases). The TCR was taken from an adult who received the AZD1222 COVID-19 vaccine. Sequencing used peripheral blood, obtained 28 days after the second AZD1222 dose. CDR3 DNA sequence: TGTGCCAGCTCACCACTGCAGGGAGGTGATCAGCCCCAGCATTTT. This gives the protein CASSPLQGGDQPQHF.